This T cell receptor (beta chain) originates from a study of blood T cell repertoires in COVID-19. Libraries were prepared by immunoSEQ multiplex PCR; TCRdb keeps only in-frame clonotypes and omits some of them. The data show tens of thousands of clones, with around three quarters seen just once and less than 60% held by the top ten. The CDR3 consists of 16 residues. The V segment lost 0 bases and the J segment 7 bases; nucleotides outside the gene matches: 8. In germline, CDR1 is MGHRA, CDR2 YSYEKL. Sequenced input: peripheral blood. The V gene is TRBV4-1, the J gene TRBJ2-5; 10 bases align to TRBD1. The source of this sequence is a human donor in a cohort sampled during active COVID-19. The CDR3 is CASSQDRQGAGGTQYF. The CDR3 nucleotides are TGCGCCAGCAGCCAAGATCGACAGGGGGCCGGAGGGACCCAGTACTTC.